The T cell receptor beta chain described here comes from a study of blood T cells in healthy people across ages. Next came a second PCR, run for roughly 7 to 12 cycles, which used a sample-barcoded 5' primer along with a J-beta primer mix. Every cDNA molecule carried a tag from a template-switch adaptor bearing 12 random nucleotides. TCRdb recomputed calls from the 5' RACE reads with MiXCR, one row per CDR3 protein. The sample holds about 1.5 million distinct CDR3 sequences, around 40% seen once. Between the trimmed V and J ends, which lost 4 bases and 9 bases, there was a span of 10 bases. This CDR3 has 12 amino acids. Each sample provided at least 5 micrograms of extracted total RNA.

This TCR was sampled from a woman between 18 and 29 years old in good health. The chain joins TRBV12-3 or TRBV12-4 to TRBJ1-3; D call uncertain. The source material was blood. CDR3 in amino acids: CASSSSSFTIYF. In nucleotides, the CDR3 is TGTGCCAGCAGTTCCTCTTCATTCACCATATATTTT.